One sample yielded the 21 T cell receptor beta chains listed below, sequenced in a study of regulatory T cells in long-lasting Graves disease (dated by TCRdb to the early 2020s). The sample's time point, from its label and the paper: persistent/refractory GD, antithyroid drugs over 5 years with positive TRAb. For both TCR sequencing and RNA sequencing, RNA was extracted from PBMCs using TRIzol. Preparation of the library involved multiplex PCR. TCRdb names Illumina HiSeq 4000 as the instrument used. TCR beta libraries were built with iRepertoire HTBI primers and Arm-PCR amplification of CDR3 regions. In TCRdb, the public reads were trimmed at Q25 with fastp and aligned with MiXCR, with productive beta chains retained. CDR3 protein sequences are deduplicated, and each keeps its most common genes and DNA. Recorded for this sample are over 350,000 distinct CDR3 sequences; 20% to 25% of them occurred a single time. The top ten clones comprise more than 20% of the sample.

Material: peripheral blood mononuclear cells (PBMCs), obtained when the disease was refractory, from a patient treated with antithyroid drugs. All receptors derive from a female donor with Graves disease.

This clonotype was picked up a small number of times. This chain joins TRBV6-5 and TRBJ2-7; D is possibly TRBD1 or TRBD2 (6 bases each). Deletions cut 2 bases from V and 0 bases from J, with 20 bases between. The CDR3 contains 18 residues. Germline V gene sequence: CDR1 MNHEY, CDR2 SVGAGI. This CDR3 reads CASSYPLWGASVSYEQYF. The CDR3 bases are TGTGCCAGCAGTTACCCCCTCTGGGGGGCGAGCGTCTCCTACGAGCAGTACTTC.

The chain combines TRBV18 with TRBJ2-2; no clear D gene. CDR1 is KGHSH, CDR2 LQKENI, per germline. This CDR3 contains 11 residues. V was pared by 5 bases and J by 5 bases, with 3 bases between. In nucleotides, the CDR3 is TGTGCCAGCTCAATGACCGGGGAGCTGTTTTTT. As protein: CASSMTGELFF.

This clonotype occurred many times. The chain couples TRBV12-5 to TRBJ2-2, with a tentative D call TRBD1 (6 bases). The CDR3 covers 19 residues. The germline V gene has CDR1 LGHNT and CDR2 FRNRAP. V dropped 0 bases and J dropped 0 bases, with 17 bases sitting between them. CDR3 loop: CASGLVIFYGTPNTGELFF. The DNA for the CDR3 is TGTGCTAGTGGTTTGGTGATTTTCTATGGGACACCGAACACCGGGGAGCTGTTTTTT.

This clonotype was found once. V usage is TRBV28 and J usage is TRBJ2-3, with D unclear. CDR3 length: 13 residues. Looked up from germline, CDR1 is MDHEN and CDR2 is SYDVKM. Trimming took off 6 bases at V and 0 bases at J, with 7 bases between the two ends. This CDR3 is CASRLQSTDTQYF. For the CDR3, the DNA is TGTGCCAGCAGGTTACAAAGCACAGATACGCAGTATTTT.

In this sample, this clonotype turned up a few times. The chain uses TRBV7-2 and TRBJ2-7; 9 bases fit TRBD2. The CDR3 length is 13 residues. Trimming took 7 bases from V and 4 from J; bases not matched to a gene: 5. The germline gives CDR1 SGHTA, CDR2 FQGNSA. CDR3: CASTAGGVYEQYF. The CDR3 bases are TGTGCCAGCACTGCGGGAGGGGTGTACGAGCAGTACTTC.

The rearrangement links TRBV30 to TRBJ1-2; TRBD1 might be the D (5 bases). CDR1 is GTSNPN and CDR2 is SVGIG in the germline V gene (reference sequence). The length of the CDR3 is 12 residues. The V end was cut by 4 bases, the J end by 4 bases, with 10 bases between. The CDR3 spells CAWNQGSYGYTF. For the CDR3, the DNA is TGTGCCTGGAATCAGGGTTCCTATGGCTACACCTTC.

This clonotype was seen more than once but under ten times. The genes are TRBV5-1 and TRBJ1-1; 7 positions match TRBD1. From germline, CDR1 is SGHRS and CDR2 YFSETQ. This CDR3 region has 12 residues. The V gene end was trimmed by 6 bases and the J gene end by 6 bases; junction bases not matched to a gene: 5. CDR3 loop: CASTGGQSEAFF. CDR3 nucleotide sequence: TGCGCCAGCACGGGGGGACAGTCTGAAGCTTTCTTT.

This clonotype was observed many times. The J gene is TRBJ2-7, the V gene TRBV11-2, with a tentative D call TRBD1 (5 bases). This CDR3 comprises 15 residues. Trimming left V 3 bases short and J 2 bases short, with 14 bases between. Germline CDR1 is SGHAT and CDR2 is FQNNGV. The DNA of the CDR3 is TGTGCCAGCAGCTTGAGAGGTGGGGCTACCTACGAGCAGTACTTC. This translates into CASSLRGGATYEQYF.

This clonotype was seen only a few times. This chain connects TRBV11-2 to TRBJ2-7; maybe TRBD2 (6 bases). The length of the CDR3 is 20 residues. Deletions cut 5 bases from V and 0 bases from J, with 29 bases between. Per the germline V gene, CDR1 is SGHAT and CDR2 is FQNNGV. The CDR3 region has the DNA TGTGCCAGCAGCCAGGCCGGGCCTGGGGCGCGTAGCGGAAGCTCCTACGAGCAGTACTTC. This translates into CASSQAGPGARSGSSYEQYF.

In this sample, this clonotype turned up once. A much larger clonotype is one base distant, so this may be a read error. Likely a read error: the CDR3 ends without its conserved phenylalanine or tryptophan. The chain links TRBV2 to TRBJ1-1; D is unclear. Trimming took 7 bases from V and 1 from J, leaving 10 bases between them. The germline gives CDR1 SNHLY, CDR2 FYNNEI. The CDR3 is made up of 13 amino acids. The CDR3 DNA is TGTGCCAGCAAGCCAGACCAGAACACTGAAGCTTTCCTT. As protein: CASKPDQNTEAFL.

This clonotype has at least ten counts. V and J are TRBV7-2 and TRBJ2-2, with D unresolved. V dropped 6 bases and J dropped 5 bases, with 10 bases sitting between them. The CDR3 length is 13 residues. In germline, CDR1 is SGHTA, CDR2 FQGNSA. The CDR3 bases are TGTGCCAGCAGTTTCGGTTTTACCGGGGAGCTGTTTTTT. This sequence encodes CASSFGFTGELFF.

This clonotype was observed a few times. The CDR3 spells CASSYYGSSTDTQYF. CDR3 coding DNA: TGTGCCAGCAGCTACTATGGTTCCAGCACAGATACGCAGTATTTT. The gene calls are TRBV7-9 and TRBJ2-3; D gene ambiguous. This CDR3 has 15 amino acids. CDR1 is SEHNR and CDR2 is FQNEAQ in the germline V gene (reference sequence). V was cut by 4 bases and J by 0 bases, with 11 bases left in between.

The CDR3 DNA sequence: TGCAGTGCTCCAGGGGATCAGACCTACGAGCAGTACTTC. It codes for CSAPGDQTYEQYF. The chain is built from TRBV20-1 and TRBJ2-7, with D possibly TRBD1 on 6 matching bases. There are 13 residues in the CDR3. The V gene lost 5 bases and the J gene lost 2 bases, with 13 bases spanning the gap. Germline-derived CDR1 and CDR2 are DFQATT and SNEGSKA (reference sequence).

This clonotype has a count of ten or more. The rearrangement uses TRBV18 and TRBJ1-1; D unresolved. Germline V gives CDR1 KGHSH, CDR2 LQKENI. The CDR3 sequence is 14 residues long. Trimming stripped 1 base from V and 3 bases from J, with 9 bases between. CDR3 amino acids: CASSPRSIYTEAFF. Here the CDR3 DNA reads TGTGCCAGCTCACCACGAAGCATCTACACTGAAGCTTTCTTT.

This clonotype was observed a few times. The chain combines TRBV19 with TRBJ1-5, with D possibly matching TRBD1 (5 bases). The CDR3 extends over 14 amino acids. The V and J ends lost 4 bases and 2 bases respectively, with 9 bases between them. Germline V gene data show CDR1 as LNHDA and CDR2 as SQIVND (reference sequence). Written as DNA, the CDR3 is TGTGCCAGTAGTAGGGGGATCGGCAATCAGCCCCAGCATTTT. Translation gives CASSRGIGNQPQHF.

This clonotype was picked up a small number of times. The genes are TRBV6-1 and TRBJ2-1; D is perhaps TRBD1 (6 bases). This CDR3 contains 15 residues. V was cut by 5 bases and J by 0 bases, with 11 bases left in between. The germline gives CDR1 MNHNS, CDR2 SASEGT. CDR3: CASSIDRFSYNEQFF. In DNA form, the CDR3 reads TGTGCCAGCAGTATCGACAGGTTCTCCTACAATGAGCAGTTCTTC.

This clonotype appeared a few times. The chain recombines TRBV20-1 with TRBJ2-7, with 10 bases matching TRBD2. Germline V gene lookup returns CDR1 DFQATT and CDR2 SNEGSKA (reference sequence). The CDR3 totals 14 residues. V was clipped by 3 bases and J by 2 bases; unmatched bases: 4. The CDR3 region has the DNA TGCAGTGCTAGCGGACTAGCGGTCCCCTACGAGCAGTACTTC. Amino acids: CSASGLAVPYEQYF.

As to this clonotype: A read error is likely here: a far larger clone is one base away. The CDR3 does not close with the conserved phenylalanine or tryptophan, likely indicating a read error. The V and J genes are TRBV2 and TRBJ2-7; no firm D call. The germline V gene has CDR1 SNHLY and CDR2 FYNNEI. CDR3 size: 11 residues. V lost 5 bases to trimming and J lost 0 bases, with 2 bases between them. CDR3 DNA sequence: TGTGCCAGCAGTCGCTCCTACGAGCAGTACCTC. Translated, it gives CASSRSYEQYL.

This clonotype was seen at least ten times. The rearrangement joins TRBV6-5 to TRBJ1-5; D call uncertain. Per the germline V gene, CDR1 is MNHEY and CDR2 is SVGAGI. This CDR3 has 18 residues. Trimming stripped 4 bases from V and 0 bases from J, with 19 bases between. This CDR3 reads CASSFVIPERYSNQPQHF. Here the CDR3 DNA reads TGTGCCAGCAGTTTCGTTATTCCAGAAAGATATAGCAATCAGCCCCAGCATTTT.

This clonotype was found a few times. V is TRBV7-2 and J is TRBJ2-7; 7 bases align to TRBD1. With 2 bases clipped from V and 3 bases from J, the junction kept 4 bases outside the gene matches. Germline lookup yields CDR1 SGHTA and CDR2 FQGNSA. The CDR3 is 14 amino acids. CDR3 DNA sequence: TGTGCCAGCAGCTTAAGGACAGGAAACTACGAGCAGTACTTC. This codes for CASSLRTGNYEQYF.

Only a few counts were recorded for this clonotype. The junction shows a germline mismatch at one end, possibly a read error. The chain joins TRBV7-2 to TRBJ2-7, with 11 nucleotides matching TRBD2. This CDR3 spans 12 amino acids. CDR1 and CDR2 from the germline V gene are SGHTA and FQGNSA. CDR3 sequence reads: CASSGGLAVASF. The CDR3 DNA reads TGTGCCAGCAGCGGGGGACTAGCGGTTGCATCCTTC. The entire variable domain, with the rest obtained from reference TRBV7-2 and TRBJ2-7, is as follows: GAGVSQSPSNKVTEKGKDVELRCDPISGHTALYWYRQSLGQGLEFLIYFQGNSAPDKSGLPSDRFSAERTGGSVSTLTIQRTQQEDSAVYLCASSGGLAVASFGPGTRLTVT.